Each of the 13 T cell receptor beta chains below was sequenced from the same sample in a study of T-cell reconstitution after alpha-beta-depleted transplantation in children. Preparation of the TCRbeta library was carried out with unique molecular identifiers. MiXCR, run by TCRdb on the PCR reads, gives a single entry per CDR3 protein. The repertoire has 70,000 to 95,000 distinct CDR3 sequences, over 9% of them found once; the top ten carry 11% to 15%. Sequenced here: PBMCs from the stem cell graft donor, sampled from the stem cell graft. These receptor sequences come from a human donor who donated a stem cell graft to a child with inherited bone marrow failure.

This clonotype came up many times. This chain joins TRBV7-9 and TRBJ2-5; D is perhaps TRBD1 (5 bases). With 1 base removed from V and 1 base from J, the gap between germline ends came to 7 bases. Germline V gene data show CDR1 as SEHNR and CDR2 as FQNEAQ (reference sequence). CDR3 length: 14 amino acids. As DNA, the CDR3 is TGTGCCAGCAGCTTAGACAGGCCCCAAGAGACCCAGTACTTC. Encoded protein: CASSLDRPQETQYF.

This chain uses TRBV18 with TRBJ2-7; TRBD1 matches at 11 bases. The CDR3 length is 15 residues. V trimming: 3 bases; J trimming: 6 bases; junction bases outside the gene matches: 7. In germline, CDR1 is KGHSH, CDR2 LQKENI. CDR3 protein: CASSPGQGAFGEQYF. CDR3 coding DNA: TGTGCCAGCTCACCCGGACAGGGGGCATTTGGCGAGCAGTACTTC.

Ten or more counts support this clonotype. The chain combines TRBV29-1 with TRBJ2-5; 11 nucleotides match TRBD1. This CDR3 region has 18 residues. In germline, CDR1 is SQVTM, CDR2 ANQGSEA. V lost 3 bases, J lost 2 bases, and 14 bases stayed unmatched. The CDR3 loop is CSVDLFPGTGGVQETQYF. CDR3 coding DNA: TGCAGCGTTGATCTTTTCCCCGGGACAGGGGGGGTTCAAGAGACCCAGTACTTC.

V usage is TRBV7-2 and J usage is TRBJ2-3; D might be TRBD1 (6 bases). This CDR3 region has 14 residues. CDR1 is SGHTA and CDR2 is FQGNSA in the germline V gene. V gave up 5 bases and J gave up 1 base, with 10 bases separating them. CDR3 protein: CASSRDTGTDTQYF. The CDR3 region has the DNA TGTGCCAGCAGCCGGGACACGGGCACAGATACGCAGTATTTT.

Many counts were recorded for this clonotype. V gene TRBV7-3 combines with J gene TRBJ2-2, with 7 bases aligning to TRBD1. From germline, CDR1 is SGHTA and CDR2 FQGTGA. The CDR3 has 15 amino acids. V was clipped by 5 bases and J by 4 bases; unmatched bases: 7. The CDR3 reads CASSPRDSSTGELFF. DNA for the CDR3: TGTGCCAGCAGCCCAAGGGACAGCTCCACCGGGGAGCTGTTTTTT.

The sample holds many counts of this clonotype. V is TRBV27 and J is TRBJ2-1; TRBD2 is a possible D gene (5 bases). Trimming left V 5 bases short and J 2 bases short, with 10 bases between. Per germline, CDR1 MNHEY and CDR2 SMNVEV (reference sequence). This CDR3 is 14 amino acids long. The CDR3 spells CASSPGLAYNEQFF. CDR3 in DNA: TGTGCCAGCAGTCCCGGACTGGCCTACAATGAGCAGTTCTTC.

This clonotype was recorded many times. CDR3 DNA sequence: TGCAGCGTTGTAGAGATCTCCTCTTACGAGCAGTACTTC. It translates to CSVVEISSYEQYF. V usage is TRBV29-1 and J usage is TRBJ2-7; D not resolved. The CDR3 is made up of 13 amino acids. The V gene's germline CDR1 is SQVTM and CDR2 ANQGSEA. With 4 bases removed from V and 4 bases from J, the gap between germline ends came to 14 bases.

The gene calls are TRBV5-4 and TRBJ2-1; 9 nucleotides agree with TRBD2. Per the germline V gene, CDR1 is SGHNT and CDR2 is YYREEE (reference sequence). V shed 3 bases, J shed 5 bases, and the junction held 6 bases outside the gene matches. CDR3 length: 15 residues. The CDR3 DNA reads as TGTGCCAGCAGCTCCCGGGTAGCGGGAGACAATGAGCAGTTCTTC. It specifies CASSSRVAGDNEQFF.

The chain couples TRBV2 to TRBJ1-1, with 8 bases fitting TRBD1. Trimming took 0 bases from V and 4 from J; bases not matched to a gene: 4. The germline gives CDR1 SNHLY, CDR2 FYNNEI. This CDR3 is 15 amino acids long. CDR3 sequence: CASSEARTGPTEAFF. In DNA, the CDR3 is TGTGCCAGCAGTGAAGCAAGGACAGGGCCCACTGAAGCTTTCTTT.

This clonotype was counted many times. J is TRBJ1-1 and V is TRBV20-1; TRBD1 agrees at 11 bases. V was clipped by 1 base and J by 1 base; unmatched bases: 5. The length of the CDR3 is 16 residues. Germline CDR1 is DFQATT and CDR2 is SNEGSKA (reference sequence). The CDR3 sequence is CSARARDRGANTEAFF. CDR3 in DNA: TGCAGTGCTAGAGCCAGGGACAGGGGGGCGAACACTGAAGCTTTCTTT.

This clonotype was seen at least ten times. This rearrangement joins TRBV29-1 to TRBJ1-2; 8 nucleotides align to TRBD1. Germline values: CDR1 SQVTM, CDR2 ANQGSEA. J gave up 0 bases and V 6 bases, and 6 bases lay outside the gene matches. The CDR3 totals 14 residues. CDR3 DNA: TGCAGCGTCTCGAGACAGGGGCCTAACTATGGCTACACCTTC. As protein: CSVSRQGPNYGYTF.

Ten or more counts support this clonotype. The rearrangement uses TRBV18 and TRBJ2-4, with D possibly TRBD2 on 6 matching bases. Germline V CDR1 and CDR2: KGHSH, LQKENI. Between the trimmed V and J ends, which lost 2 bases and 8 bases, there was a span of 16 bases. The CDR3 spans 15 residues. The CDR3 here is CASSPSGGKADIQYF. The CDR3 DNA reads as TGTGCCAGCTCACCATCCGGCGGGAAAGCAGACATTCAGTACTTC.

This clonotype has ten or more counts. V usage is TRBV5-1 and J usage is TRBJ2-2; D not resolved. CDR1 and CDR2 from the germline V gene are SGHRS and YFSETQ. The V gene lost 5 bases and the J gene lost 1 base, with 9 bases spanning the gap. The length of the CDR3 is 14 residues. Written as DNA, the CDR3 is TGCGCCAGCAGGCCGGCCCTGAACACCGGGGAGCTGTTTTTT. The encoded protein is CASRPALNTGELFF.